The rows below give T cell receptor beta chains drawn from one sample of a study of blood T cell repertoires in COVID-19. Method: immunoSEQ multiplex PCR; TCRdb's copy keeps in-frame clones and lacks some. Here the sample spans over 100,000 clones, about four fifths being singletons. The sequencing input was peripheral blood. All receptors derive from a man aged 60 to 75 with active or convalescent COVID-19. Each CDR3 is given without its conserved first and last residue. D genes are given only for firm matches.

TRBJ2-1,TRBV18,-,ASSGGSSVSSYNEQF
TRBJ1-1,TRBV27,-,ASSFLYRSNTEAF
TRBJ2-7,TRBV3-1/TRBV3-2,TRBD2,ASSQSASGAYEQY
TRBJ2-1,TRBV18,TRBD2,ASSPSGGPSYNEQF
TRBJ2-2,TRBV3-1/TRBV3-2,-,ASRYYTGELF
TRBJ1-2,TRBV5-1,-,ASSSGSGDYGYT
TRBJ2-1,TRBV9,TRBD2,ASSPTSAFGNEQF
TRBJ2-1,TRBV11-3,-,ASSLGGESSYNEQF
TRBJ1-5,TRBV30,TRBD1,AWSTTRGQPQH
TRBJ2-3,TRBV7-9,TRBD2,ASSLGGRADTQY
TRBJ1-1,TRBV18,-,ASSPLATEAF
TRBJ2-3,TRBV7-3,TRBD1,ASSFSGTGRPDTQY
TRBJ2-7,TRBV30,-,AWSVSGPYEQY
TRBJ2-3,TRBV4-3,TRBD1,ASGQDAVRGRTDTQY
TRBJ2-7,TRBV14,TRBD2,ASSQDIGTSGRNEQY
TRBJ2-7,TRBV6-2/TRBV6-3,TRBD1,ASSEGGDLYEQY
TRBJ1-1,TRBV28,TRBD1,ASPDRVETEAF
TRBJ1-5,TRBV28,-,ASSRSVQPQH
TRBJ2-5,TRBV28,TRBD2,ASSLSGLAGAGETQY
TRBJ1-6,TRBV19,-,ASQGNSPLH
TRBJ1-6,TRBV25-1,-,ANSVHRNSPLH
TRBJ2-1,TRBV10-3,-,AISGGVANEQF
TRBJ2-3,TRBV6-4,-,ASRPGITADTQY
TRBJ2-1,TRBV5-6,-,ASSPGGHRLAYNEQF
TRBJ1-5,TRBV19,-,ASSPGHNQPQH
TRBJ2-1,TRBV9,-,ASSVEPGTVNEQF
TRBJ2-7,TRBV9,TRBD1,ASSTRTGGELAYEQY
TRBJ1-5,TRBV6-5,TRBD1,ASSSNGQGRGQPQH
TRBJ2-1,TRBV6-4,-,ASSDSLYNEQF